At least ten counts were recorded for the clone carrying this T cell receptor (beta chain). The antigen remains undetermined. In germline, CDR1 is SQVTM, CDR2 ANQGSEA. Trimming pared 4 bases from V and 2 bases from J, leaving 12 bases between. The CDR3 covers 14 residues. Every diagnosis used clinical symptoms, serum thyroxine and TRAb, thyroid ultrasound and orbital computed tomography. The TCR beta CDR3 regions underwent amplification using RNA transcripts as the source. HTBI primers were employed in a first-round RT-PCR of the TCR CDR3. TCRdb fed the multiplex PCR reads into MiXCR, producing one record per CDR3 protein. The data contain under 300,000 distinct CDR3 sequences, about 14% of them singletons. This entry is derived from a study of T cells in Graves' hyperthyroidism and ophthalmopathy. Study results and limitations: Ophthalmopathy and stable hyperthyroidism were told apart by a 13 V-J model.

The sequencing sample was made of blood. The sequence derives from a woman aged 40 to 50 with Graves' hyperthyroidism that later progressed to Graves' ophthalmopathy. This chain links TRBV29-1 with TRBJ2-1; D not certain. CDR3 loop: CSVAPENTYNEQFF. CDR3 bases: TGCAGCGTTGCACCGGAGAACACCTACAATGAGCAGTTCTTC.